The clone carrying this T cell receptor beta chain came up many times. Unmatched junction bases numbered 9, after V lost 5 bases and J lost 7 bases. CDR1 is MGHDK, CDR2 SYGVNS, per germline. The CDR3 consists of 14 residues. RNA transcripts yielded amplified TCR beta CDR3 regions. An initial round of RT-PCR targeting the TCR CDR3 relied on the HTBI primer set. TCRdb fed the multiplex PCR reads into MiXCR, producing one record per CDR3 protein. The table shows about 760,000 distinct CDR3 sequences, with roughly 32% occurring only once. The data are from a study of T cells in Graves' hyperthyroidism and ophthalmopathy. Each patient was aged 18 to 65 and had newly diagnosed hyperthyroidism of under 2 months' duration.

The clonotype originates from a woman in her thirties or forties with Graves' hyperthyroidism. V is TRBV25-1 and J is TRBJ2-7; 9 bases align to TRBD1. Sequencing was carried out using blood. The CDR3 nucleotides read TGTGCCAGCAGTACGGGACAGGGATACGAGGAGCAGTACTTC. As protein: CASSTGQGYEEQYF.